This is a list of T cell receptor beta chains from one sample in a study of T cell responses to AZD1222 COVID-19 vaccine. Assay: immunoSEQ multiplex PCR; the TCRdb copy retains only in-frame clones and omits some. This sample has 90,000 to 150,000 clones; 80% to 90% occur once, and the top ten carry roughly 2.4%. Sequencing was performed on peripheral blood, taken on day 0 of AZD1222 vaccination. The receptor source for this set is an adult in good health. Both conserved end residues are part of each CDR3. A D gene is named only where the DNA matches it firmly. The size entry is marked missing in some rows and otherwise reads once, few, many or a size class.

TRBD1	TRBV6-6	TRBJ2-1	NA	TGTGCCAGCAGTTACCAGACAGGGTTCGATGAGCAGTTCTTC	CASSYQTGFDEQFF
NA	TRBV5-1	TRBJ1-6	NA	TGCGCCAGCAGCTTGGCCGGCAGGGGTGGTAATTCACCCCTCCACTTT	CASSLAGRGGNSPLHF
NA	TRBV7-2	TRBJ2-2	NA	TGTGCCAGCAGCTCTGGGTTCGGGGGAGAGGGCACCGGGGAGCTGTTTTTT	CASSSGFGGEGTGELFF
TRBD1	TRBV5-1	TRBJ1-3	few	TGCGCCAGCAGCTGGGACAGGAGCTCTGGAAACACCATATATTTT	CASSWDRSSGNTIYF
NA	TRBV11-2	TRBJ1-1	NA	TGTGCCAGCAGCTTAGAACCTGGCCTTGAAGCTTTCTTT	CASSLEPGLEAFF
NA	TRBV5-1	TRBJ2-3	NA	TGCGCCAGCAGCTTGGGAGGAGGATCCACAGATACGCAGTATTTT	CASSLGGGSTDTQYF
NA	TRBV2	TRBJ1-5	NA	TGTGCCAGCAGTGAGTGGCAGGGCAATCAGCCCCAGCATTTT	CASSEWQGNQPQHF
TRBD1	TRBV30	TRBJ1-2	once	TGTGCCTGGGCCGGGACAGGGGGCTCTGGCTATGGCTACACCTTC	CAWAGTGGSGYGYTF
NA	TRBV11-2	TRBJ2-7	NA	TGTGCCAGCAGCTTAGACCAGGCCGAAAATGGCGAGCAGTACTTC	CASSLDQAENGEQYF
NA	TRBV19	TRBJ2-5	NA	TGTGCCAGTAGCACTACCGGGAGCCAAGAGACCCAGTACTTC	CASSTTGSQETQYF
NA	TRBV19	TRBJ1-6	NA	TGTGCCAGTAGTATCTCAAGGGATAATTCACCCCTCCACTTT	CASSISRDNSPLHF